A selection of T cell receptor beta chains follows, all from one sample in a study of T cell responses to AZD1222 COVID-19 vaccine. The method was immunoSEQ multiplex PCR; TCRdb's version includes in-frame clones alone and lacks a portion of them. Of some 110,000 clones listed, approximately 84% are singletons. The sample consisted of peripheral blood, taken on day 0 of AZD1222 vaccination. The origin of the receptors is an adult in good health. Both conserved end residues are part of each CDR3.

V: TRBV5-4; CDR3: CASRDFGDTQYF
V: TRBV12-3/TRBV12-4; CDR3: CASSLGHQETQYF
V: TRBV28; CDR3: CASTSGNSNQPQHF
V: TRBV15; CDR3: CATSFGGYNNQPQHF
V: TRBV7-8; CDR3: CASSLQGRTYEQYF
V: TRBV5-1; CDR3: CASSGTSVYNEQFF
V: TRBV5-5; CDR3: CASSFEQDYGYTF
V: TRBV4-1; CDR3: CASSQVGTLNEKLFF
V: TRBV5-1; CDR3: CASSLLLKGMGSYEQYF
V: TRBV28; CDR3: CASVGTSGKETQYF
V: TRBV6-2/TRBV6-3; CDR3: CASSGHPGLAGVGGVNEQFF
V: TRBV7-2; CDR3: CASSLYSDYGYTF
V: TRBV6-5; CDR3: CASSLRTADNEQFF
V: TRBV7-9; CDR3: CASSSTYEGGQPQHF
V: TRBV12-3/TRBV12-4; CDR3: CASSLRPNYGYTF
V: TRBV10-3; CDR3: CAISGGTGPNSNQPQHF
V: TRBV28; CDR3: CASSSGTGGLETQYF
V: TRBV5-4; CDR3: CASSFGSSGANVLTF
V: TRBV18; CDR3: CASSPLQGGEQYF
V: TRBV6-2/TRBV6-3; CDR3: CASSPSYEQYF
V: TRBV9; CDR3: CASNNMGAAGYEQYF
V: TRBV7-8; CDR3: CASSLAPGTDTQYF
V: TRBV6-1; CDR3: CASREGTGGSYEQYF
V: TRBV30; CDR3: CAWSVQQGYEQYF
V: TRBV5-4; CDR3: CASSTGQGTGNTIYF
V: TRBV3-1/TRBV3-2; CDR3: CASSQGASDQPQHF